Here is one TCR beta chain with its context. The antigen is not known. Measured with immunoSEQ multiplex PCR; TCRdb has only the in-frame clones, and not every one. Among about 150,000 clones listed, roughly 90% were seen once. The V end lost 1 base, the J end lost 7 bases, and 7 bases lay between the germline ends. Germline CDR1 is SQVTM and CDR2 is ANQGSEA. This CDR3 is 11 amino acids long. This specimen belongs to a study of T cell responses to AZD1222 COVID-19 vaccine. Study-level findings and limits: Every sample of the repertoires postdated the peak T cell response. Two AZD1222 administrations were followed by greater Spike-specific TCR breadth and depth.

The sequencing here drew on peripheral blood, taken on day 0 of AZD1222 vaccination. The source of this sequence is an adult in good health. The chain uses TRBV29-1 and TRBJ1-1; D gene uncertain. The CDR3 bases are TGCAGCGTTGAAGGAGGGAATGAAGCTTTCTTT. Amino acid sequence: CSVEGGNEAFF.